The present T cell receptor beta chain was sequenced within a study of blood T cells in healthy people across ages. PCR was performed a second time for 7 to 11 cycles using a sample-barcoded 5' primer and a J-beta primer mix. Through a template-switch adaptor with 12 random nucleotides, each cDNA molecule received a tag. TCRdb recomputed calls from the 5' RACE reads with MiXCR, one row per CDR3 protein. The table includes some 1.5 million distinct CDR3 sequences, 28% detected once. Total RNA extracted from each sample amounted to at least 6 micrograms. This clonotype was recorded many times. The V gene lost 6 bases and the J gene lost 4 bases, with 18 bases spanning the gap. The V gene's germline CDR1 is ENHRY and CDR2 SYGVKD. The CDR3 runs 15 residues.

V is TRBV10-3 and J is TRBJ2-5, with D perhaps matching TRBD2 (7 bases). This TCR came from a woman in her twenties or thirties in good health. Specimen: blood. CDR3 nucleotide sequence: TGTGCCATCAGGGGGGGGCAGGGCGTTGGAGAGACCCAGTACTTC. Protein product: CAIRGGQGVGETQYF.